The next 10 T cell receptor beta chains were all read from a single sample in a study of cytomegalovirus exposure and HLA in healthy donors. The PCR contained 60 Vbeta and 13 Jbeta primers. Repertoires were generated with immunoSEQ multiplex PCR, while TCRdb's copy carries only in-frame clones and drops some. The profile shows 120,000 or so clones, approximately 10% of them singletons. Sequences were obtained from PBMCs. The receptors shown here come from a woman younger than 35 in good health and CMV-seropositive.

The genes are TRBV6-6 and TRBJ2-7, with 7 positions matching TRBD1. The CDR3 consists of 15 residues. The junction had 6 bases not matched to a gene; V was cut back by 2 bases and J by 2 bases. Germline values: CDR1 MNHNY, CDR2 SVGAGI (reference sequence). In DNA, the CDR3 is TGTGCCAGCAGTTACAAGAGACAGGGCCCCTACGAGCAGTACTTC. Translation gives CASSYKRQGPYEQYF.

This clone has a handful of counts. This specimen includes other DNA sequences encoding the same CDR3. This chain joins TRBV2 and TRBJ1-2, with TRBD1 identical over 7 bases. Germline CDR1 reads SNHLY; CDR2 reads FYNNEI. V lost 6 bases and J lost 4; bases outside the gene matches: 2. This CDR3 has 12 amino acids. As DNA, the CDR3 is TGTGCCAGCAGCGGGACAGTCTATGGCTACACCTTC. Its translation is CASSGTVYGYTF.

The rearrangement uses TRBV28 and TRBJ1-2, with 10 positions matching TRBD1. This CDR3 has 14 amino acids. V gave up 4 bases and J gave up 8 bases; unmatched junction bases: 7. Germline V gene lookup returns CDR1 MDHEN and CDR2 SYDVKM. CDR3 nucleotides: TGTGCCAGCAGTTCCCGGACAGGGGGGCAAGGCTACACCTTC. The encoded protein is CASSSRTGGQGYTF.

This clone was seen repeatedly, ten times or more. V is TRBV11-3 and J is TRBJ1-1, with 11 bases that match TRBD1. CDR1 is SGHNT and CDR2 is YENEEA in the germline V gene. V shed 3 bases, J shed 8 bases, and the junction held 8 bases outside the gene matches. The length of the CDR3 is 15 residues. The DNA for the CDR3 is TGTGCCAGCAGCTTCTCCGGGACAGGGGGATGGGAAGCTTTCTTT. Its translation: CASSFSGTGGWEAFF.

V usage is TRBV6-1 and J usage is TRBJ2-7, with 8 nucleotides matching TRBD1. Germline assignment: CDR1 MNHNS and CDR2 SASEGT. With V trimmed by 5 bases and J by 4 bases, 10 bases remained unmatched. The CDR3 loop spans 15 amino acids. CDR3 bases: TGTGCCAGCAGTATACAGGGGGAAATCCTATACGAGCAGTACTTC. It encodes CASSIQGEILYEQYF.

This clone has more than one count but fewer than ten. V gene TRBV6-5 combines with J gene TRBJ2-1; D is ambiguous. The CDR3 contains 13 residues. Trimming took 2 bases from V and 5 from J, leaving 7 bases between them. CDR1 is MNHEY and CDR2 is SVGAGI in the germline V gene. CDR3 in amino acids: CASSYAINNEQFF. CDR3 sequence (DNA): TGTGCCAGCAGTTACGCTATAAACAATGAGCAGTTCTTC.

The CDR3 reads CASSPSTGTDTQYF. CDR3 nucleotide sequence: TGTGCCAGCAGCCCTTCGACAGGCACAGATACGCAGTATTTT. The V gene is TRBV7-3, the J gene TRBJ2-3, with D tentatively TRBD1 (5 bases). Germline-derived CDR1 and CDR2 are SGHTA and FQGTGA. CDR3 length: 14 amino acids. Trimming stripped 5 bases from V and 1 base from J, with 10 bases between.

The sample holds a few counts of this clone. V gene TRBV5-5 combines with J gene TRBJ1-1; D unresolved. The CDR3 consists of 14 residues. Germline V lookup: CDR1 SGHKS, CDR2 YYEKEE (reference sequence). V was trimmed by 2 bases and J by 4 bases, leaving 12 bases between them. As DNA, the CDR3 is TGTGCCAGCAGCTTTGAGCGGGTGGGCACTGAAGCTTTCTTT. Its translation: CASSFERVGTEAFF.

V gene TRBV5-8 combines with J gene TRBJ2-7; 9 nucleotides match TRBD2. Losses at the gene ends were 2 bases for V and 4 bases for J; bases not matched to a gene: 7. CDR1 and CDR2 (germline): SGHTS, YDEGEE. The CDR3 is made up of 15 amino acids. The CDR3 nucleotides are TGTGCCAGCAGCTTTTTTGCTAGCGGGGAATACGAGCAGTACTTC. Protein sequence: CASSFFASGEYEQYF.

This clone was seen a few times. The CDR3 reads CASSLSFGFSRAFF. The CDR3 region has the DNA TGTGCCAGCAGCTTATCTTTCGGGTTCTCGAGGGCTTTCTTT. The chain has TRBV7-9 and TRBJ1-1; no definite D call. The CDR3 runs to 14 residues. Germline V gives CDR1 SEHNR, CDR2 FQNEAQ (reference sequence). Trimming left V 2 bases short and J 11 bases short, with 18 bases between.